The T cell receptor (beta chain) described here comes from a study of preoperative IRX-2 immunotherapy in early breast cancer. Treatment: preoperative locoregional IRX-2 cytokine immunotherapy. This phase Ib study tested locoregional IRX-2 cytokine immunotherapy given before surgery. The length of the CDR3 is 14 residues. V lost 4 bases and J lost 3, with 15 bases in between. The germline V gene has CDR1 GTSNPN and CDR2 SVGIG (reference sequence). Generated by immunoSEQ multiplex PCR, the TCRdb table keeps only in-frame clones and is missing some. The sample lists fewer than 40,000 clones; nearly 90% were seen once.

Here the sequenced sample was tumor tissue, taken after IRX-2 immunotherapy. The chain couples TRBV30 to TRBJ1-2; D possibly corresponds to TRBD1 (6 bases). This TCR derives from a human donor with breast cancer. Here the CDR3 reads CAWMRGDGDYGYTF. As DNA, the CDR3 is TGTGCCTGGATGAGGGGGGACGGGGACTATGGCTACACCTTC.